What follows are 15 T cell receptor beta chains derived from one specimen sequenced in a study of T cells in localized non-small cell lung cancer (dated by TCRdb to the early 2020s). Libraries were prepared through the immunoSEQ multiplex PCR assay. What TCRdb holds here is the immuneACCESS table cut down to in-frame rearrangements. Part of the clones is not present; checked against another copy, under half of the missing clones reflect an unresolved V gene, and the others are unexplained. Recorded for this sample are approximately 33,000 clones; roughly nine tenths of them occurred a single time. Approximately 6.5% of the sample comes from the top ten. The sample consisted of peripheral blood, taken before any cancer treatment. Source of these receptors: a female donor older than 55 with stage I lung adenocarcinoma.

V gene TRBV28 combines with J gene TRBJ2-5, with 7 positions matching TRBD1. V trimming: 6 bases; J trimming: 7 bases; junction bases outside the gene matches: 8. The germline V gene has CDR1 MDHEN and CDR2 SYDVKM. The CDR3 loop spans 13 amino acids. CDR3 protein: CASRPLTGRTQYF. The DNA for the CDR3 is TGTGCCAGCAGACCTCTGACAGGGAGGACCCAGTACTTC.

The chain employs TRBV19 and TRBJ1-1, with a possible D match to TRBD1 (5 bases). The CDR3 extends over 14 amino acids. The germline V gene has CDR1 LNHDA and CDR2 SQIVND (reference sequence). The V and J ends lost 4 bases and 9 bases respectively, with 18 bases between them. The chain's CDR3 is CASSSERGGQKAFF. CDR3 DNA: TGTGCCAGTAGTAGCGAGCGGGGGGGTCAAAAAGCTTTCTTT.

This clone was found a few times. Written as DNA, the CDR3 is TGCAGCGTTGAGTTTACACCAGGCTCTGAAGCTTTCTTT. Amino acids: CSVEFTPGSEAFF. This sequence joins TRBV29-1 and TRBJ1-1; D unresolved. Germline CDR1 reads SQVTM; CDR2 reads ANQGSEA. The CDR3 length is 13 residues. Trimming stripped 3 bases from V and 6 bases from J, with 14 bases between.

The V gene is TRBV7-3, the J gene TRBJ1-2, with 7 bases aligning to TRBD1. Trimming cost V 2 bases and J 4 bases; bases outside gene matches: 4. From germline, CDR1 is SGHTA and CDR2 FQGTGA. The CDR3 runs to 14 residues. Here the CDR3 reads CASSLGQETYGYTF. The CDR3 DNA is TGTGCCAGCAGCTTAGGACAGGAAACCTATGGCTACACCTTC.

The rearrangement joins TRBV5-1 to TRBJ1-5; perhaps TRBD1 as D (5 bases). The germline gives CDR1 SGHRS, CDR2 YFSETQ. Trimming cost V 0 bases and J 5 bases, with 18 bases left between them. The CDR3 consists of 17 residues. The CDR3 nucleotides read TGCGCCAGCAGCTTGGGGGTGAATACTCGGGGGGATCAGCCCCAGCATTTT. This codes for CASSLGVNTRGDQPQHF.

This clone was detected only once. The rearrangement joins TRBV5-6 to TRBJ2-5; D unclear. The CDR3 totals 15 residues. The V and J ends lost 4 bases and 4 bases respectively, with 17 bases between them. CDR1 and CDR2 (germline): SGHDT, YYEEEE. Here the CDR3 DNA reads TGTGCCAGCAGCCAACTCTCGGGTGTGGCAGAGACCCAGTACTTC. Translation: CASSQLSGVAETQYF.

This clone was picked up a small number of times. This sequence joins TRBV5-6 and TRBJ1-5; D is perhaps TRBD1 (5 bases). The V and J ends lost 4 bases and 5 bases respectively, with 10 bases between them. The V gene's germline CDR1 is SGHDT and CDR2 YYEEEE. The CDR3 spans 13 residues. The CDR3 DNA is TGTGCCAGCAGCGCAGGGTCGGATCAGCCCCAGCATTTT. Translated, it gives CASSAGSDQPQHF.

The chain uses TRBV7-3 and TRBJ2-1, with 8 bases that match TRBD2. The CDR3 is 15 residues long. J gave up 4 bases and V 6 bases, and 8 bases lay outside the gene matches. Germline V CDR1 and CDR2: SGHTA, FQGTGA. CDR3 sequence (DNA): TGTGCCAGCAGTCCGAGCGGGGGCCCTTACAATGAGCAGTTCTTC. Protein: CASSPSGGPYNEQFF. The variable domain in full, with the rest retrieved from reference TRBV7-3 and TRBJ2-1, is GAGVSQTPSNKVTEKGKYVELRCDPISGHTALYWYRQSLGQGPEFLIYFQGTGAADDSGLPNDRFFAVRPEGSVSTLKIQRTERGDSAVYLCASSPSGGPYNEQFFGPGTRLTVL.

The chain joins TRBV28 to TRBJ2-7; D perhaps matches TRBD1 (5 bases). Between the trimmed V and J ends, which lost 0 bases and 0 bases, there was a span of 15 bases. This CDR3 is built from 17 residues. Germline V CDR1 and CDR2: MDHEN, SYDVKM. The CDR3 loop is CASSLWVGLSYSYEQYF. DNA of the CDR3: TGTGCCAGCAGTTTATGGGTGGGGCTTAGTTACTCCTACGAGCAGTACTTC.

This rearrangement joins TRBV5-1 to TRBJ1-1; no reliable D call. The CDR3 has 12 residues. V dropped 1 base and J dropped 7 bases, with 8 bases sitting between them. CDR1 is SGHRS and CDR2 is YFSETQ in the germline V gene. CDR3 bases: TGCGCCAGCAGCTTGAACTCCTTTGAAGCTTTCTTT. Protein sequence: CASSLNSFEAFF.

The J gene is TRBJ1-3, the V gene TRBV7-9; D not resolved. The ends were cut back, 2 bases at V and 1 base at J, with 0 bases in the middle. The CDR3 consists of 12 residues. Per the germline V gene, CDR1 is SEHNR and CDR2 is FQNEAQ (reference sequence). The CDR3 sequence is CASSLSGNTIYF. DNA of the CDR3: TGTGCCAGCAGCTTATCTGGAAACACCATATATTTT.

This clone appeared a single time. This chain uses TRBV4-1 with TRBJ1-5; D ambiguous. The CDR3 contains 13 residues. Germline CDR1 reads MGHRA; CDR2 reads YSYEKL. V was trimmed by 3 bases and J by 6 bases, leaving 9 bases between them. CDR3 region: CASSQELRQPQHF. CDR3 bases: TGCGCCAGCAGCCAGGAATTACGTCAGCCCCAGCATTTT.

The V gene is TRBV27, the J gene TRBJ1-6; weak D call: TRBD1 (5 bases). CDR3 length: 16 amino acids. V was pared by 5 bases and J by 2 bases, with 13 bases between. The germline V gene encodes CDR1 MNHEY and CDR2 SMNVEV (reference sequence). This CDR3 reads CASSKSTGTYNSPLHF. DNA of the CDR3: TGTGCCAGCAGTAAATCAACAGGTACCTATAATTCACCCCTCCACTTT.

The chain combines TRBV7-6 with TRBJ2-3; no definite D call. Germline V gene lookup returns CDR1 SGHVS and CDR2 FNYEAQ. Trimming pared 4 bases from V and 2 bases from J, leaving 1 base between. This CDR3 spans 11 amino acids. CDR3 in amino acids: CASSSTDTQYF. In DNA, the CDR3 is TGTGCCAGCAGCTCCACAGATACGCAGTATTTT.

The chain is built from TRBV5-4 and TRBJ1-1; tentatively, D is TRBD1 (5 bases). This CDR3 spans 14 amino acids. Germline V CDR1 and CDR2: SGHNT, YYREEE (reference sequence). Between the trimmed V and J ends, which lost 5 bases and 0 bases, there was a span of 11 bases. The CDR3 coding sequence is TGTGCCAGCAGGGGGGGTAGGGTGAACACTGAAGCTTTCTTT. Translation gives CASRGGRVNTEAFF.